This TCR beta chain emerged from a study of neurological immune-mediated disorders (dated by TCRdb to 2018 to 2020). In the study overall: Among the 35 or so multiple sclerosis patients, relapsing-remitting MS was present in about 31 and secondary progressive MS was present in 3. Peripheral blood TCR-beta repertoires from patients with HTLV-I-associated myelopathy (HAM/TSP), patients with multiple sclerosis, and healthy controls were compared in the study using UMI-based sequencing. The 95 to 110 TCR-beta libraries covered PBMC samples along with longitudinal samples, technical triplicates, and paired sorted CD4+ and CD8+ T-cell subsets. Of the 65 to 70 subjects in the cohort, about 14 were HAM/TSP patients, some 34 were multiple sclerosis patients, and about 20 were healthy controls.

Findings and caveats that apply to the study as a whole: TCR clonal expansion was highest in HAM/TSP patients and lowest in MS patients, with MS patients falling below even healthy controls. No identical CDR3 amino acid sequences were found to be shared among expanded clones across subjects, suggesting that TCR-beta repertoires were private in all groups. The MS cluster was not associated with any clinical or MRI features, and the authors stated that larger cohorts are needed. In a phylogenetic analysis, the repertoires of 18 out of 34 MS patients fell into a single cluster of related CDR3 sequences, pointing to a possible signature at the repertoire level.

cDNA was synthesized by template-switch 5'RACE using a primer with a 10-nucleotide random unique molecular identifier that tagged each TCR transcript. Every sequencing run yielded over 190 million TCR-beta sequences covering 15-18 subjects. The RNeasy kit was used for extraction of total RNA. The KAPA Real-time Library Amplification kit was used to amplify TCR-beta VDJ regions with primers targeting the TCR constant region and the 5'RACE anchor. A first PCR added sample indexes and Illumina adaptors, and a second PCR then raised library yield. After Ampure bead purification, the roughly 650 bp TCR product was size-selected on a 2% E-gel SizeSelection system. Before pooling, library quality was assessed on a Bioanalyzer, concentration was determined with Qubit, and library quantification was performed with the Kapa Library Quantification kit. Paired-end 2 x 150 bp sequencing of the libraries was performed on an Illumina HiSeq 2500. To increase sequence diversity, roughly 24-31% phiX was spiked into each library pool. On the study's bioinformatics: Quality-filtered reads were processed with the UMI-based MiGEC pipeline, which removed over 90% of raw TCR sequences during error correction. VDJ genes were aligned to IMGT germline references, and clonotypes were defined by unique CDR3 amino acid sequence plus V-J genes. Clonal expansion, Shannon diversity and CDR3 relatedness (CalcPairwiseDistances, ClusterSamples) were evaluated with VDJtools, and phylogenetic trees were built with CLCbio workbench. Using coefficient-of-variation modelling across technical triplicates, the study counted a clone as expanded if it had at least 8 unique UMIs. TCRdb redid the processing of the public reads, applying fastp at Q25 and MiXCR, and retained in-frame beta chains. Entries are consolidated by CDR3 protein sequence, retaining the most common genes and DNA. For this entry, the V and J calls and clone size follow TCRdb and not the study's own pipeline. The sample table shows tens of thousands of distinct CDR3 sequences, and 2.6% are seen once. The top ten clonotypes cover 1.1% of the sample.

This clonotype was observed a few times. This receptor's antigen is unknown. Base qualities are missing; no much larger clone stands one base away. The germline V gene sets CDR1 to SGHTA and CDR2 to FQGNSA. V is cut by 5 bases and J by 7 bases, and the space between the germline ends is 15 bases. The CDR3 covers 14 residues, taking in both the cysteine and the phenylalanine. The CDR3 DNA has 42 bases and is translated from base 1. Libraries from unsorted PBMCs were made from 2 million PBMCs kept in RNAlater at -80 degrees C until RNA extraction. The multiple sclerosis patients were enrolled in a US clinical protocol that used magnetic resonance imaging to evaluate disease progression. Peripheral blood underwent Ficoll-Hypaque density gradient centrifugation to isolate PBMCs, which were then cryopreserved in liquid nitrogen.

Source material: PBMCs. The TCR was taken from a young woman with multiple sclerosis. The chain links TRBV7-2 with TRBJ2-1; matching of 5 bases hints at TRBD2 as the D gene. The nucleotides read TGTGCCAGCAGCAGGTCGAGGGTTGGGAATGAGCAGTTCTTC. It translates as CASSRSRVGNEQFF.